This TCR beta chain was captured in a study of Ad26.COV2.S vaccination and SARS-CoV-2 variants. Study-level information: The COV1001 Ad26.COV2.S trial arm included the donor. By the intramuscular route, Ad26.COV2.S was given once, or twice 56 days apart.

In regard to this clone: Its antigen is currently unknown.

Clones were read by immunoSEQ multiplex PCR, and TCRdb kept only the in-frame ones, dropping some. The data hold hundreds of thousands of clones, with roughly nine tenths observed a single time. This CDR3 has 16 residues. Germline V CDR1 and CDR2: LNHDA, SQIVND (reference sequence). V gave up 3 bases and J gave up 1 base; unmatched junction bases: 4. The treatment was: some 20 received Ad26.COV2.S at low or high dose, single or two shots; roughly five received placebo; per-sample allocation not given. Samples analyzed were those drawn on day 63 after the first vaccine or placebo injection. Study-level points and caveats: An underestimation of total T cell responses may have resulted from the TCR breadth and depth analyses.

The TCR was taken from a person between 18 and 65 years old who received the Ad26.COV2.S COVID-19 vaccine or a placebo. The starting material was peripheral blood, obtained in a trial of Ad26.COV2.S vaccine versus placebo. The chain couples TRBV19 to TRBJ2-5, with 11 nucleotides matching TRBD2. CDR3 DNA: TGTGCCAGTAGTATGGGGCTAGCGGGGGGCCAAGAGACCCAGTACTTC. Translating it yields CASSMGLAGGQETQYF.